Presented here are 3 T cell receptor beta chains from one specimen sequenced in a study of T cells in Graves' hyperthyroidism and ophthalmopathy. TCR beta CDR3 regions were amplified from RNA transcripts. Carried out on the TCR CDR3, a first-round RT-PCR used the HTBI primer set. TCRdb independently ran MiXCR on the multiplex PCR reads; one entry per CDR3 protein. The sample shows 500,000 or so distinct CDR3 sequences, 17% of them seen only once. Sequencing was carried out using blood. These receptors were obtained from a young woman with Graves' ophthalmopathy.

In its sample, this clonotype was seen many times. V is TRBV5-1 and J is TRBJ2-7; TRBD2 aligns across 7 bases. V gave up 4 bases and J gave up 5 bases; unmatched junction bases: 6. The CDR3 runs 13 residues. The V gene's germline CDR1 is SGHRS and CDR2 YFSETQ. CDR3 amino acids: CASSTRGRHEQYF. The CDR3 DNA reads TGCGCCAGCAGCACGCGGGGGAGGCACGAGCAGTACTTC.

This chain connects TRBV12-3 or TRBV12-4 to TRBJ2-1; D is unclear. V was shortened by 5 bases and J by 7 bases, with 12 bases between the two germline ends. CDR3 size: 13 residues. This CDR3 is CASSADWQNEQFF. The CDR3 DNA sequence: TGTGCCAGCAGTGCCGACTGGCAAAATGAGCAGTTCTTC.

This clonotype has a count of ten or more. The chain is built from TRBV5-1 and TRBJ1-6; D ambiguous. Trimming pared 3 bases from V and 8 bases from J, leaving 15 bases between. The length of the CDR3 is 15 residues. Per germline, CDR1 SGHRS and CDR2 YFSETQ. The CDR3 loop is CASSSTTLLDSPLHF. For the CDR3, the DNA is TGCGCCAGCAGCTCAACGACGCTATTAGATTCACCCCTCCACTTT.